Below, 10 T cell receptor beta chains from the same sample are listed, as sequenced in a study of Ad26.COV2.S vaccination and SARS-CoV-2 variants (dated by TCRdb to 2020 to 2022). The treatment or condition label on this specimen signifies: approximately 18 received Ad26.COV2.S at low or high dose, single or two shots; a few received placebo; per-sample allocation not given. Repertoires of vaccine and placebo recipients were sequenced from samples collected on day 63 after the first injection. Libraries were made using the immunoSEQ multiplex PCR assay. Here the immuneACCESS table is served through TCRdb, limited to in-frame sequences with V and J called. Missing clones are a known gap in these copies; in checked studies unresolved V genes cover under half, and the rest lacks a known reason. This sample is represented by hundreds of thousands of clones; 80% to 90% of them were singletons. Jointly, the top ten make up approximately 1.5% of the sample.

This sample comprised peripheral blood, obtained in a trial of Ad26.COV2.S vaccine versus placebo. These receptors were collected from a person aged 18-60 years who received the Ad26.COV2.S COVID-19 vaccine or a placebo.

The chain couples TRBV5-6 to TRBJ1-4; D uncertain. Germline lookup yields CDR1 SGHDT and CDR2 YYEEEE. There are 14 residues in the CDR3. Trimming stripped 1 base from V and 3 bases from J, with 7 bases between. CDR3 protein: CASSLTGANEKLFF. CDR3 bases: TGTGCCAGCAGCTTGACGGGCGCTAATGAAAAACTGTTTTTT.

The V gene is TRBV2, the J gene TRBJ2-2, with 7 bases lining up with TRBD1. Germline CDR1 is SNHLY and CDR2 is FYNNEI. The CDR3 length is 14 residues. Trimming took 6 bases from V and 6 from J; bases not matched to a gene: 7. This CDR3 reads CASSEQGLAGELFF. The CDR3 bases are TGTGCCAGCAGCGAACAGGGGTTGGCCGGGGAGCTGTTTTTT.

The chain carries TRBV7-9 and TRBJ1-5; 11 nucleotides match TRBD1. This CDR3 region has 16 residues. Germline-derived CDR1 and CDR2 are SEHNR and FQNEAQ (reference sequence). V was pared by 3 bases and J by 5 bases, with 6 bases of the junction left unmatched. The CDR3 DNA reads TGTGCCAGCAGCTTGGCTGGACAGGGGGCTCATCAGCCCCAGCATTTT. This gives the protein CASSLAGQGAHQPQHF. Full variable domain (outside the CDR3, taken from reference TRBV7-9 and TRBJ1-5): DTGVSQNPRHKITKRGQNVTFRCDPISEHNRLYWYRQTLGQGPEFLTYFQNEAQLEKSRLLSDRFSAERPKGSFSTLEIQRTEQGDSAMYLCASSLAGQGAHQPQHFGDGTRLSIL.

V and J are TRBV18 and TRBJ2-1, with 10 nucleotides matching TRBD2. From germline, CDR1 is KGHSH and CDR2 LQKENI. The CDR3 length is 15 residues. The J segment lost 5 bases and the V segment lost 3 bases, leaving 4 bases of the junction unmatched. DNA of the CDR3: TGTGCCAGCTCACCTTTACTAGCGGGGCACAATGAGCAGTTCTTC. The encoded protein is CASSPLLAGHNEQFF. The complete variable domain, with remaining parts taken from reference TRBV18 and TRBJ2-1, reads NAGVMQNPRHLVRRRGQEARLRCSPMKGHSHVYWYRQLPEEGLKFMVYLQKENIIDESGMPKERFSAEFPKEGPSILRIQQVVRGDSAAYFCASSPLLAGHNEQFFGPGTRLTVL.

V gene TRBV19 combines with J gene TRBJ1-6, with unresolved D. The CDR3 contains 14 residues. CDR1 is LNHDA, CDR2 SQIVND, per germline (reference sequence). The V and J ends lost 7 bases and 2 bases respectively, with 9 bases between them. CDR3 protein: CASKGGTYNSPLHF. As DNA, the CDR3 is TGTGCCAGTAAGGGAGGGACCTATAATTCACCCCTCCACTTT.

The chain links TRBV18 to TRBJ2-5, with TRBD2 matching 8 bases. This CDR3 has 17 residues. V was clipped by 1 base and J by 1 base; unmatched bases: 8. From germline, CDR1 is KGHSH and CDR2 LQKENI. The chain's CDR3 is CASSPLREGNVQETQYF. The DNA of the CDR3 is TGTGCCAGCTCACCACTACGGGAGGGGAACGTCCAAGAGACCCAGTACTTC.

V gene TRBV5-5 combines with J gene TRBJ1-6, with D perhaps TRBD1 (5 bases). V shed 4 bases and J shed 10 bases, with 12 bases lying between them. The CDR3 covers 13 residues. CDR1 SGHKS and CDR2 YYEKEE come from the germline V gene (reference sequence). CDR3 in DNA: TGTGCCAGCAGCCGGATGGGGGTATCACCCCTCCACTTT. It yields the protein CASSRMGVSPLHF.

This clone turned up a few times. The chain combines TRBV5-6 with TRBJ2-7; D is undetermined. CDR1 is SGHDT, CDR2 YYEEEE, per germline. Trimming cost V 2 bases and J 4 bases, with 16 bases left between them. The CDR3 loop spans 15 amino acids. DNA for the CDR3: TGTGCCAGCAGCTTACTGGGGTCGTCTTTTTACGAGCAGTACTTC. Translation gives CASSLLGSSFYEQYF.

Concerning this clone: Other DNA sequences of this sample code for an identical CDR3. The gene calls are TRBV12-3 or TRBV12-4 and TRBJ2-2; D is unresolved. This CDR3 is built from 12 residues. V was clipped by 1 base and J by 8 bases, with 5 bases between them. The CDR3 spells CASSLGAGELFF. CDR3 sequence (DNA): TGTGCCAGCAGTTTAGGTGCGGGGGAGCTGTTTTTT.

The chain couples TRBV10-3 to TRBJ2-5, with D possibly TRBD2 on 7 matching bases. The CDR3 is 13 residues long. The V gene's germline CDR1 is ENHRY and CDR2 SYGVKD. V lost 6 bases and J 5 bases, leaving 13 bases between the germline ends. CDR3 loop: CAIRPGGPETQYF. CDR3 nucleotides: TGTGCCATCAGGCCCGGGGGGCCGGAGACCCAGTACTTC.